The T cell receptor (beta chain) described here comes from a study of T cells in Graves' hyperthyroidism and ophthalmopathy. Turning to the study itself: Peripheral blood collection took place at initial diagnosis, before any treatment.

Uncontrolled infection, other autoimmune disease, pregnancy or lactation disqualified patients from enrolment. The TCR beta CDR3 regions underwent amplification using RNA transcripts as the source. First-round RT-PCR of the TCR CDR3 relied on the HTBI primer set. TCRdb analysed the multiplex PCR reads with MiXCR anew, one entry per CDR3 protein. The top ten hold 7.5% to 8% of the sample, which has about 290,000 distinct CDR3 sequences, less than 15% seen once. In its sample, this clonotype was seen a few times. What it recognizes is unknown. Study observations and caveats: It was a median about 6.5 months before onset that the model predicted ophthalmopathy.

Germline V CDR1 and CDR2: SGDLS, YYNGEE. The V end was cut by 5 bases, the J end by 4 bases, with 16 bases between. This CDR3 is 15 amino acids long. Input material: blood. The TCR was taken from a woman aged 25-40 years with Graves' hyperthyroidism that later progressed to Graves' ophthalmopathy. V is TRBV9 and J is TRBJ1-3; maybe TRBD1 (5 bases). In DNA, the CDR3 is TGTGCCAGCAGTTACCTGGGGGATTCAGGAAACACCATATATTTT. It specifies CASSYLGDSGNTIYF.